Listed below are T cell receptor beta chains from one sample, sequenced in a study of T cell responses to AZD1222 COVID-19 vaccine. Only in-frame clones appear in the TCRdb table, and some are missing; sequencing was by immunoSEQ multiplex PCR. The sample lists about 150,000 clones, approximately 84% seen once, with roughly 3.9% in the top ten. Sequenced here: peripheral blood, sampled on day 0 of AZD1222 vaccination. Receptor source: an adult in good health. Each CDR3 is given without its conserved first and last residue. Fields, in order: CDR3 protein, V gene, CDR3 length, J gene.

CDR3 protein: SVVWLNTEAF
V gene: TRBV29-1
CDR3 length: 10
J gene: TRBJ1-1

CDR3 protein: ASSLQGAGGYT
V gene: TRBV12-3/TRBV12-4
CDR3 length: 11
J gene: TRBJ1-2

CDR3 protein: ASSLNAGYSTSGNTIY
V gene: TRBV28
CDR3 length: 16
J gene: TRBJ1-3

CDR3 protein: ATVGTVSRRSTDTQY
V gene: TRBV28
CDR3 length: 15
J gene: TRBJ2-3

CDR3 protein: ASSSRGIGEKLF
V gene: TRBV5-1
CDR3 length: 12
J gene: TRBJ1-4

CDR3 protein: ASSFGGYT
V gene: TRBV2
CDR3 length: 8
J gene: TRBJ1-2

CDR3 protein: ATSRDPSSYNSPLH
V gene: TRBV15
CDR3 length: 14
J gene: TRBJ1-6

CDR3 protein: ASRGSVSTDTQY
V gene: TRBV5-1
CDR3 length: 12
J gene: TRBJ2-3

CDR3 protein: ASSPRGNSPLH
V gene: TRBV2
CDR3 length: 11
J gene: TRBJ1-6

CDR3 protein: ASTLQGWDYGYT
V gene: TRBV6-5
CDR3 length: 12
J gene: TRBJ1-2

CDR3 protein: SASRPAGEQETQY
V gene: TRBV20-1
CDR3 length: 13
J gene: TRBJ2-5

CDR3 protein: ASSSFRQGGMNTEAF
V gene: TRBV28
CDR3 length: 15
J gene: TRBJ1-1

CDR3 protein: ASRSRVKGNQPQH
V gene: TRBV6-5
CDR3 length: 13
J gene: TRBJ1-5

CDR3 protein: ASRGGQGAAGYT
V gene: TRBV2
CDR3 length: 12
J gene: TRBJ1-2

CDR3 protein: ASRSSGNSYEQY
V gene: TRBV28
CDR3 length: 12
J gene: TRBJ2-7

CDR3 protein: ASSIVGPGQPYEQY
V gene: TRBV19
CDR3 length: 14
J gene: TRBJ2-7